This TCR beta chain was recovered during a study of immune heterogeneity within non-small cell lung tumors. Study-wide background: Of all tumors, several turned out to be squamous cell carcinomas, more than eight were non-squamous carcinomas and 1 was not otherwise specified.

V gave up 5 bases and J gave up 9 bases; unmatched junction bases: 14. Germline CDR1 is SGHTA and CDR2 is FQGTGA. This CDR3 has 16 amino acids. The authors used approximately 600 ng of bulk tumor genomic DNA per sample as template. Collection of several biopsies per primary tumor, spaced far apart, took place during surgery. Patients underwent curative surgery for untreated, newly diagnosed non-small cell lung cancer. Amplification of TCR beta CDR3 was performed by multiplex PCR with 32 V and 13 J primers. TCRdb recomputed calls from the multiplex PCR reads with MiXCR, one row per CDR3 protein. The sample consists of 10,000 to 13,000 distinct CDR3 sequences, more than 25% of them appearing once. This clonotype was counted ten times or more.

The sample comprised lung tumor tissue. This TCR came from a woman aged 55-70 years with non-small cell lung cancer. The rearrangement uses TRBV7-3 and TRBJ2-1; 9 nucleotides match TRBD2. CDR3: CASSPGGAGGPSEQFF. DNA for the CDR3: TGTGCCAGCAGCCCGGGGGGGGCGGGAGGGCCGAGTGAGCAGTTCTTC.